The sequence of this TCR beta chain was determined in a study of blood T cell repertoires in COVID-19. Turning to the study itself: Sites across the United States, Italy and Spain contributed samples from acute and convalescent COVID-19. Nucleic acid was either cDNA or gDNA, and it came from T cells, B-cell-depleted T cells, or PBMCs.

The germline CDR1 and CDR2 sequences are SNHLY and FYNNEI. The V and J ends lost 6 bases and 4 bases, in that order; junction bases with no gene match: 9. This CDR3 has 16 amino acids. Profiling relied on immunoSEQ multiplex PCR, and the TCRdb table lists in-frame clones only, not all of them. The table includes around 120,000 clones, over 70% detected once. The sequencing input was peripheral blood. This sequence was found in an older man with acute or convalescent COVID-19. This chain joins TRBV2 and TRBJ2-7; 13 bases fit TRBD2. CDR3 sequence: CASREGGLAGSYEQYF. The CDR3 region has the DNA TGTGCCAGCAGGGAGGGGGGACTAGCGGGAAGTTACGAGCAGTACTTC.